The rows below give T cell receptor beta chains drawn from one sample of a study of PD-L1 blockade in urothelial cancer. Generated by immunoSEQ multiplex PCR, the TCRdb table keeps only in-frame clones and is missing some. The profile shows roughly 76,000 clones, approximately 90% of them singletons. Source: PBMCs, taken around atezolizumab (anti-PD-L1) treatment. All receptors derive from an elderly woman with urothelial cancer. Each CDR3 is given with its conserved first and last residue. The D gene is left open where the match is weak. A clone size is listed for some rows: how often the clone was seen (once, few, many), or a class if it is expanded.

TGTGCCAGCAGATCACAGCAGCCCCAGCATTTT | CASRSQQPQHF | - | TRBV6-1 | few | TRBJ1-5
TGTGCCAGCAGTGACTCAATGGGCGAAGTCGCTGAAGCTTTCTTT | CASSDSMGEVAEAFF | - | TRBV6-1 | - | TRBJ1-1
TGTGCCAGCAGTGAACTGCCGGGGGAAGGCTACACCTTC | CASSELPGEGYTF | - | TRBV2 | - | TRBJ1-2
TGTGCCAGCAGCTTGGGGGGGGCCGGGGAGCTGTTTTTT | CASSLGGAGELFF | - | TRBV5-6 | - | TRBJ2-2
TGTGCCAGCTCACCACCCAGTCTAGCGGGAGAGGGTGAGCAGTTCTTC | CASSPPSLAGEGEQFF | TRBD2 | TRBV18 | - | TRBJ2-1
TGTGCCAGTAGAAAGCCGAACAATGAGCAGTTCTTC | CASRKPNNEQFF | - | TRBV19 | few | TRBJ2-1
TGTGCCAGCAGGGGACAGGACTCCTACAATGAGCAGTTCTTC | CASRGQDSYNEQFF | TRBD1 | TRBV7-9 | - | TRBJ2-1
TGTGCCTGGTCGACAGGGGTTGGTGAAGCTTTCTTT | CAWSTGVGEAFF | TRBD1 | TRBV30 | - | TRBJ1-1
TGTGCCAGCAGCTCCGCCGGCCGGAGCGATCGAGAGACCCAGTACTTC | CASSSAGRSDRETQYF | - | TRBV28 | - | TRBJ2-5
TGTGCCAGCCTACCGGGACAGGGCTTTTACAATGAGCAGTTCTTC | CASLPGQGFYNEQFF | TRBD1 | TRBV18 | once | TRBJ2-1
TGTGCCAGCAGCGTAGGGGTAGCGGGAGGTCCCGCTGGCGGGGAGCTGTTTTTT | CASSVGVAGGPAGGELFF | TRBD2 | TRBV9 | - | TRBJ2-2
TGCGCCAGCAGCTTAGGGACAGGGTTGACTGAAGCTTTCTTT | CASSLGTGLTEAFF | TRBD1 | TRBV5-1 | - | TRBJ1-1
TGTGCCACCAGCAGAGACAGTTACGAGCAGTACTTC | CATSRDSYEQYF | - | TRBV15 | - | TRBJ2-7
TGTGCCAGCAGCTTAATTGGGGGCAGGGGAAATTCCTACAATGAGCAGTTCTTC | CASSLIGGRGNSYNEQFF | - | TRBV11-2 | - | TRBJ2-1
TGCGCCAGCAGTGAGGACAGGTGGGGCACTGAAGCTTTCTTT | CASSEDRWGTEAFF | - | TRBV10-2 | - | TRBJ1-1
TGCGCCAGCAGCCTATCACTACTAGCGGGAGTTCCCAACGAGCAGTACTTC | CASSLSLLAGVPNEQYF | TRBD2 | TRBV5-1 | - | TRBJ2-7
TGTGCCAGCAGCTTAGGGTTGCTAGCGGGAGGCTTCTTCACAGATACGCAGTATTTT | CASSLGLLAGGFFTDTQYF | TRBD2 | TRBV7-9 | - | TRBJ2-3
TGTGCCAGCAGCTTACAGGTGCAGTCCTTCTCTGGAAACACCATATATTTT | CASSLQVQSFSGNTIYF | - | TRBV11-2 | - | TRBJ1-3
TGCGCCAGCAGCAACGAACAGGGTTATAACTATGGCTACACCTTC | CASSNEQGYNYGYTF | - | TRBV5-1 | - | TRBJ1-2
TGTGCCTGCAACAGGGGGCCCGGAAACACCATATATTTT | CACNRGPGNTIYF | TRBD1 | TRBV28 | - | TRBJ1-3
TGCAGCGTGACAGGGGGCTCGGACACTGAAGCTTTCTTT | CSVTGGSDTEAFF | TRBD1 | TRBV29-1 | - | TRBJ1-1
TGCGCCAGCAGCTTGGACGGACAAAACACTGAAGCTTTCTTT | CASSLDGQNTEAFF | - | TRBV5-1 | - | TRBJ1-1
TGTGCCAGTAAAGAGTATGCCGATACTGAAGCTTTCTTT | CASKEYADTEAFF | - | TRBV28 | - | TRBJ1-1
TGCGCCAGCAGATCGGGAGTTACCTACGAGCAGTACTTC | CASRSGVTYEQYF | - | TRBV5-1 | - | TRBJ2-7
TGTGCCAGCAGCGGCGTGGGGCGGTTAGAAGAAAAACTGTTTTTT | CASSGVGRLEEKLFF | - | TRBV5-6 | - | TRBJ1-4
TGCGCCAGCAGCTTAAGTGGGTCGGGTACAGGGCTAAGCTCTGGAAACACCATATATTTT | CASSLSGSGTGLSSGNTIYF | - | TRBV5-1 | - | TRBJ1-3
TGTGCCAGCAGCCAATCCCTGACAGGGGGAGGCTACACCTTC | CASSQSLTGGGYTF | TRBD1 | TRBV4-2 | - | TRBJ1-2
TGTGCCAGCAGCCTCCCAGGCAACTTCAGGGGATATGGCTACACCTTC | CASSLPGNFRGYGYTF | - | TRBV7-9 | - | TRBJ1-2
TGTGCCAGCAGCTTAGTGGCAAATCGGGTCTATGGCTACACCTTC | CASSLVANRVYGYTF | - | TRBV11-2 | - | TRBJ1-2
TGCGCCAGCAGCCAAGCCTCGACTAGTGCCTACGAGCAGTACTTC | CASSQASTSAYEQYF | - | TRBV4-1 | - | TRBJ2-7
TGTGCCATCAGTTCGGCGGGAGGCACAGATACGCAGTATTTT | CAISSAGGTDTQYF | TRBD2 | TRBV10-3 | - | TRBJ2-3
TGTGCCAGCTCGGCGGGCTCGGGACAGGCCTCCACCGGGGAGCTGTTTTTT | CASSAGSGQASTGELFF | TRBD1 | TRBV5-4 | - | TRBJ2-2
TGTGCCAGCAGTGGACAGTTGAACACTGAAGCTTTCTTT | CASSGQLNTEAFF | - | TRBV2 | once | TRBJ1-1
TGTGCCAGTAGTATACGCGGGGATCCATACTATGGCTACACCTTC | CASSIRGDPYYGYTF | - | TRBV19 | few | TRBJ1-2
TGTGCCAGCAGCGGGGGAGCCACTAGCACAGATACGCAGTATTTT | CASSGGATSTDTQYF | - | TRBV9 | - | TRBJ2-3
TGTGCCATCAGAGATACAGGTCCAAGCTCCTACGAGCAGTACTTC | CAIRDTGPSSYEQYF | - | TRBV10-3 | - | TRBJ2-7
TGTGCCAGCAGTTACTCAGTCAGGCATTATGGCTACACCTTC | CASSYSVRHYGYTF | - | TRBV6-6 | - | TRBJ1-2
TGTGCCAGCCTGGGCCCTTCCTACGAGCAGTACTTC | CASLGPSYEQYF | - | TRBV28 | - | TRBJ2-7
TGCGCCAGCAGCCGGGGACAGGGGGGTCCCCCAGAGACCCAGTACTTC | CASSRGQGGPPETQYF | TRBD1 | TRBV5-1 | - | TRBJ2-5
TGTGCCAGCAGCCCGGTAGGGGAGGACTATGGCTACACCTTC | CASSPVGEDYGYTF | - | TRBV5-4 | - | TRBJ1-2
TGTGCCAGCAGTTTGGGAGAGGCGTGGGAGCAGTTCTTC | CASSLGEAWEQFF | - | TRBV28 | - | TRBJ2-1
TGTGCCAGCAGCCAAGCGTCCGGCAGGGGAACCCCCGGGGAGCTGTTTTTT | CASSQASGRGTPGELFF | - | TRBV14 | - | TRBJ2-2
TGCAGCGTTGGGCAGGACAATCAGCCCCAGCATTTT | CSVGQDNQPQHF | - | TRBV29-1 | - | TRBJ1-5
TGTGCCAGCAGCTTTGACAGGACGACCGGGGAGCTGTTTTTT | CASSFDRTTGELFF | - | TRBV11-2 | - | TRBJ2-2